This is a list of T cell receptor beta chains from one sample in a study of blood T cell repertoires in COVID-19. Sequencing was performed with immunoSEQ multiplex PCR; in TCRdb, only in-frame clones are kept and a portion is missing. Among a few hundred thousand clones, just under 90% were seen once, and the ten largest hold over 8.5%. The sequenced material came from peripheral blood. These receptors were obtained from a woman in her 30s with COVID-19, enrolled during active disease. The CDR3 runs from the conserved cysteine through the conserved F or W. Fields, in order: J gene, V gene, clone size, D gene, CDR3 protein, CDR3 DNA. D genes are given only for firm matches. The listing skips clone size in some rows; elsewhere it reads once, few, many or a size class.

J gene: TRBJ2-5; V gene: TRBV12-3/TRBV12-4; clone size: .; D gene: .; CDR3 protein: CASSSGETQYF; CDR3 DNA: TGTGCCAGCAGTTCCGGGGAGACCCAGTACTTC
J gene: TRBJ2-3; V gene: TRBV24-1; clone size: .; D gene: .; CDR3 protein: CATSDLQGTPSTDTQYF; CDR3 DNA: TGTGCCACCAGTGACCTCCAGGGGACCCCTAGCACAGATACGCAGTATTTT
J gene: TRBJ2-3; V gene: TRBV11-2; clone size: .; D gene: .; CDR3 protein: CASRNGADTQYF; CDR3 DNA: TGTGCCAGCAGGAACGGGGCAGATACGCAGTATTTT
J gene: TRBJ1-1; V gene: TRBV28; clone size: .; D gene: .; CDR3 protein: CASSLPGARTEAFF; CDR3 DNA: TGTGCCAGCAGTTTACCGGGTGCCCGGACTGAAGCTTTCTTT
J gene: TRBJ1-2; V gene: TRBV6-5; clone size: .; D gene: .; CDR3 protein: CASSRGPGDYGYTF; CDR3 DNA: TGTGCCAGCTCTAGGGGTCCAGGGGACTATGGCTACACCTTC
J gene: TRBJ1-6; V gene: TRBV28; clone size: .; D gene: TRBD1; CDR3 protein: CASSFTGTASPLHF; CDR3 DNA: TGTGCCAGCAGTTTCACCGGGACAGCTTCACCCCTCCACTTT
J gene: TRBJ1-3; V gene: TRBV7-9; clone size: .; D gene: .; CDR3 protein: CASSSRGELSGNTIYF; CDR3 DNA: TGTGCCAGCAGCTCTCGGGGGGAACTTTCTGGAAACACCATATATTTT
J gene: TRBJ1-3; V gene: TRBV13; clone size: .; D gene: TRBD1; CDR3 protein: CASSLDRGPGNTIYF; CDR3 DNA: TGTGCCAGCAGCTTAGACAGGGGTCCCGGAAACACCATATATTTT
J gene: TRBJ1-2; V gene: TRBV3-1/TRBV3-2; clone size: .; D gene: .; CDR3 protein: CASSPAGRIYGYTF; CDR3 DNA: TGTGCCAGCAGCCCCGCGGGACGGATCTATGGCTACACCTTC
J gene: TRBJ1-1; V gene: TRBV6-2/TRBV6-3; clone size: .; D gene: TRBD1; CDR3 protein: CASSVGQGNTEAFF; CDR3 DNA: TGTGCCAGCAGTGTGGGACAGGGAAACACTGAAGCTTTCTTT
J gene: TRBJ2-2; V gene: TRBV7-6; clone size: .; D gene: .; CDR3 protein: CASTETANTGELFF; CDR3 DNA: TGTGCCAGCACCGAGACAGCGAACACCGGGGAGCTGTTTTTT
J gene: TRBJ1-1; V gene: TRBV5-6; clone size: few; D gene: .; CDR3 protein: CASSLELVVTEAFF; CDR3 DNA: TGTGCCAGCAGCTTAGAGTTGGTGGTCACTGAAGCTTTCTTT
J gene: TRBJ2-1; V gene: TRBV5-1; clone size: .; D gene: TRBD2; CDR3 protein: CASEKKTSGVSSSSYNEQFF; CDR3 DNA: TGCGCCAGCGAGAAAAAGACTAGCGGGGTTTCTTCCAGCTCCTACAATGAGCAGTTCTTC
J gene: TRBJ1-2; V gene: TRBV24-1; clone size: .; D gene: .; CDR3 protein: CATSDPKQGYYGYTF; CDR3 DNA: TGTGCCACCAGTGACCCAAAACAGGGTTACTATGGCTACACCTTC
J gene: TRBJ1-1; V gene: TRBV19; clone size: .; D gene: .; CDR3 protein: CASTAKGGTEAFF; CDR3 DNA: TGTGCCAGTACCGCAAAAGGAGGGACTGAAGCTTTCTTT
J gene: TRBJ2-3; V gene: TRBV2; clone size: .; D gene: TRBD2; CDR3 protein: CASSGGTSGGRGDTQYF; CDR3 DNA: TGTGCCAGCAGTGGAGGGACTAGCGGGGGTCGGGGGGATACGCAGTATTTT
J gene: TRBJ1-6; V gene: TRBV6-5; clone size: .; D gene: .; CDR3 protein: CATSLQGSDNSPLHF; CDR3 DNA: TGTGCCACCTCCTTACAGGGTTCGGATAATTCACCCCTCCACTTT
J gene: TRBJ1-5; V gene: TRBV7-9; clone size: .; D gene: .; CDR3 protein: CASSLGGRANQPQHF; CDR3 DNA: TGTGCCAGCAGCTTAGGGGGCAGGGCTAATCAGCCCCAGCATTTT
J gene: TRBJ1-1; V gene: TRBV30; clone size: .; D gene: TRBD1; CDR3 protein: CAWARQGGAFF; CDR3 DNA: TGTGCCTGGGCCCGTCAGGGGGGAGCTTTCTTT
J gene: TRBJ1-2; V gene: TRBV30; clone size: .; D gene: .; CDR3 protein: CAWRYRGYGYTF; CDR3 DNA: TGTGCCTGGAGATACCGCGGTTATGGCTACACCTTC
J gene: TRBJ1-1; V gene: TRBV5-6; clone size: .; D gene: .; CDR3 protein: CASSPQGRRTEAFF; CDR3 DNA: TGTGCCAGCAGCCCACAGGGTAGGAGGACTGAAGCTTTCTTT
J gene: TRBJ2-1; V gene: TRBV3-1/TRBV3-2; clone size: .; D gene: .; CDR3 protein: CASSQWPYNEQFF; CDR3 DNA: TGTGCCAGCAGCCAGTGGCCCTACAATGAGCAGTTCTTC
J gene: TRBJ1-1; V gene: TRBV19; clone size: .; D gene: TRBD1; CDR3 protein: CASSIGTANTEAFF; CDR3 DNA: TGTGCCAGTAGTATCGGGACAGCGAACACTGAAGCTTTCTTT
J gene: TRBJ1-3; V gene: TRBV6-5; clone size: .; D gene: .; CDR3 protein: CASSSQGNTIYF; CDR3 DNA: TGTGCCAGCAGTTCCCAGGGAAACACCATATATTTT
J gene: TRBJ2-4; V gene: TRBV11-2; clone size: .; D gene: TRBD2; CDR3 protein: CASSLTSGGINIQYF; CDR3 DNA: TGTGCCAGCAGCTTGACTAGCGGGGGGATAAACATTCAGTACTTC
J gene: TRBJ1-2; V gene: TRBV4-2; clone size: .; D gene: .; CDR3 protein: CASSQDLVGAGYTF; CDR3 DNA: TGTGCCAGCAGCCAAGATTTGGTCGGAGCTGGCTACACCTTC
J gene: TRBJ1-5; V gene: TRBV7-2; clone size: .; D gene: .; CDR3 protein: CASSLTQGGFSSPQHF; CDR3 DNA: TGTGCCAGCAGCTTAACACAGGGTGGTTTCTCATCGCCCCAGCATTTT
J gene: TRBJ1-1; V gene: TRBV29-1; clone size: .; D gene: TRBD1; CDR3 protein: CSGQGVDTEAFF; CDR3 DNA: TGCAGCGGACAGGGTGTGGACACTGAAGCTTTCTTT
J gene: TRBJ2-3; V gene: TRBV11-3; clone size: once; D gene: TRBD2; CDR3 protein: CASSEGLAGAGTDTQYF; CDR3 DNA: TGTGCCAGCAGCGAAGGACTAGCGGGGGCCGGCACAGATACGCAGTATTTT
J gene: TRBJ1-1; V gene: TRBV11-2; clone size: .; D gene: TRBD1; CDR3 protein: CASSKQGADTEAFF; CDR3 DNA: TGTGCCAGCAGCAAACAGGGGGCCGACACTGAAGCTTTCTTT
J gene: TRBJ1-5; V gene: TRBV4-2; clone size: .; D gene: .; CDR3 protein: CASSPQGQGQPQHF; CDR3 DNA: TGTGCCAGCAGCCCCCAGGGTCAGGGTCAGCCCCAGCATTTT
J gene: TRBJ1-2; V gene: TRBV6-1; clone size: .; D gene: .; CDR3 protein: CASSEAPDGYTF; CDR3 DNA: TGTGCCAGCAGTGAAGCCCCCGATGGCTACACCTTC
J gene: TRBJ1-2; V gene: TRBV19; clone size: few; D gene: .; CDR3 protein: CASSISRERYTF; CDR3 DNA: TGTGCCAGTAGTATCTCGCGAGAGAGGTACACCTTC
J gene: TRBJ1-2; V gene: TRBV7-9; clone size: .; D gene: .; CDR3 protein: CASSLNGGEYYTF; CDR3 DNA: TGTGCCAGCAGCTTAAACGGGGGGGAATACTACACCTTC
J gene: TRBJ2-7; V gene: TRBV27; clone size: .; D gene: TRBD2; CDR3 protein: CASSSGTSASSYEQYF; CDR3 DNA: TGTGCCAGCAGTTCCGGGACTAGCGCCAGCTCCTACGAGCAGTACTTC
J gene: TRBJ1-3; V gene: TRBV7-9; clone size: .; D gene: .; CDR3 protein: CASSLTGGNSGNTIYF; CDR3 DNA: TGTGCCAGCAGCTTAACTGGAGGAAACTCTGGAAACACCATATATTTT
J gene: TRBJ1-2; V gene: TRBV5-1; clone size: once; D gene: TRBD1; CDR3 protein: CASSSFRTGQYGYTF; CDR3 DNA: TGCGCCAGCAGCTCCTTCCGGACAGGGCAGTATGGCTACACCTTC
J gene: TRBJ2-5; V gene: TRBV11-2; clone size: .; D gene: .; CDR3 protein: CASSFIGTAQETQYF; CDR3 DNA: TGTGCCAGCAGCTTTATCGGAACAGCCCAAGAGACCCAGTACTTC
J gene: TRBJ1-2; V gene: TRBV21-1; clone size: .; D gene: .; CDR3 protein: CASSKRGTGGAAYGYTF; CDR3 DNA: TGTGCCAGCAGCAAAAGGGGTACAGGGGGGGCTGCCTATGGCTACACCTTC
J gene: TRBJ2-7; V gene: TRBV7-6; clone size: .; D gene: TRBD1; CDR3 protein: CASSFSGTGTNAQYF; CDR3 DNA: TGTGCCAGCAGCTTTTCCGGGACAGGGACAAACGCGCAGTACTTC
J gene: TRBJ2-7; V gene: TRBV7-2; clone size: once; D gene: .; CDR3 protein: CASSLDSSGPYEQYF; CDR3 DNA: TGTGCCAGCAGCTTAGACTCCTCGGGTCCTTACGAGCAGTACTTC
J gene: TRBJ1-4; V gene: TRBV5-1; clone size: .; D gene: .; CDR3 protein: CASSLGLRGGSTNEKLFF; CDR3 DNA: TGCGCCAGCAGCTTGGGTCTACGGGGGGGCTCAACTAATGAAAAACTGTTTTTT
J gene: TRBJ1-4; V gene: TRBV5-1; clone size: .; D gene: .; CDR3 protein: CASSLGGENEKLFF; CDR3 DNA: TGCGCCAGCAGCTTGGGAGGAGAAAATGAAAAACTGTTTTTT
J gene: TRBJ2-6; V gene: TRBV27; clone size: .; D gene: .; CDR3 protein: CASSPGNSGANVLTF; CDR3 DNA: TGTGCCAGCAGCCCGGGGAACTCTGGGGCCAACGTCCTGACTTTC
J gene: TRBJ1-2; V gene: TRBV19; clone size: .; D gene: .; CDR3 protein: CASSRTWGVGKDGYTF; CDR3 DNA: TGTGCCAGTAGTAGGACCTGGGGCGTCGGAAAAGATGGCTACACCTTC
J gene: TRBJ1-1; V gene: TRBV4-1; clone size: once; D gene: .; CDR3 protein: CASSQNDVPGTEAFF; CDR3 DNA: TGCGCCAGCAGCCAAAATGACGTCCCGGGAACTGAAGCTTTCTTT
J gene: TRBJ1-4; V gene: TRBV3-1/TRBV3-2; clone size: .; D gene: .; CDR3 protein: CASSPHAGEEKLFF; CDR3 DNA: TGTGCCAGCAGCCCCCACGCGGGAGAGGAAAAACTGTTTTTT
J gene: TRBJ1-5; V gene: TRBV19; clone size: .; D gene: .; CDR3 protein: CASSTVQGHGQPQHF; CDR3 DNA: TGTGCCAGTAGTACCGTGCAGGGGCATGGTCAGCCCCAGCATTTT
J gene: TRBJ2-2; V gene: TRBV6-4; clone size: .; D gene: TRBD2; CDR3 protein: CANALAGGLNTGELFF; CDR3 DNA: TGTGCTAACGCCCTAGCGGGGGGGCTGAACACCGGGGAGCTGTTTTTT
J gene: TRBJ1-2; V gene: TRBV7-8; clone size: few; D gene: .; CDR3 protein: CASSLEAGWRGYTF; CDR3 DNA: TGTGCCAGCAGCTTAGAGGCAGGGTGGAGAGGCTACACCTTC
J gene: TRBJ1-1; V gene: TRBV6-5; clone size: many; D gene: .; CDR3 protein: CATSEGLTEAFF; CDR3 DNA: TGTGCCACCTCAGAAGGACTTACTGAAGCTTTCTTT
J gene: TRBJ2-5; V gene: TRBV4-1; clone size: .; D gene: .; CDR3 protein: CASSQYLGLQETQYF; CDR3 DNA: TGCGCCAGCAGCCAATATCTGGGGCTCCAAGAGACCCAGTACTTC
J gene: TRBJ2-2; V gene: TRBV6-5; clone size: .; D gene: TRBD1; CDR3 protein: CASMDRAGTGELFF; CDR3 DNA: TGTGCCAGCATGGACAGGGCGGGCACCGGGGAGCTGTTTTTT
J gene: TRBJ1-6; V gene: TRBV7-2; clone size: .; D gene: .; CDR3 protein: CASALVGSYNSPLHF; CDR3 DNA: TGTGCCAGCGCTCTTGTCGGCTCCTATAATTCACCCCTCCACTTT
J gene: TRBJ1-2; V gene: TRBV19; clone size: .; D gene: .; CDR3 protein: CASSVFVTYGYTF; CDR3 DNA: TGTGCCAGCAGCGTGTTCGTGACCTATGGCTACACCTTC